This T cell receptor (beta chain) stems from a study of radiation and T cells in renal cell carcinoma. CDR3 length: 17 amino acids. From germline, CDR1 is MGHRA and CDR2 YSYEKL. V lost 3 bases and J lost 3, with 18 bases in between. Indicated time point: baseline pretreatment blood. The sample's treatment: 15 Gy SBRT to primary tumor, nephrectomy 4 weeks later. Profiling relied on immunoSEQ multiplex PCR, and the TCRdb table lists in-frame clones only, not all of them. The sample yields over 85,000 clones, 82% seen once. This specimen was blood, taken from a patient whose treatment included radiotherapy and nephrectomy. This receptor was obtained from a man between 60 and 70 years old with renal cell carcinoma. The chain combines TRBV4-1 with TRBJ1-5; maybe TRBD1 (6 bases). For the CDR3, the DNA is TGCGCCAGCAGCCAGCGGGGGCTGACAGGATCCAATCAGCCCCAGCATTTT. The encoded protein is CASSQRGLTGSNQPQHF.